These T cell receptor beta chains were read from a single sample in a study of beta chain features in type 1 diabetes. The assay was immunoSEQ multiplex PCR, and TCRdb's table has in-frame clones only and misses some. The sample lists a few hundred thousand clones; 15% were seen once. Sequenced input: naive CD4+ T cells from blood. These receptors all stem from a man aged 18 to 29 with type 1 diabetes. Both conserved end residues are part of each CDR3. Fields, in order: clone size, V gene, J gene, CDR3 protein. Clone size is given for some rows only: seen once, a few or many times, or a class if the clone is expanded.

>.|TRBV5-1|TRBJ2-3
CASSPGQGPQYF
>few|TRBV11-2|TRBJ1-5
CASSFRGNQPQHF
>.|TRBV28|TRBJ1-5
CASSRLSNQPQHF
>.|TRBV5-1|TRBJ2-5
CASSLDPRVGETQYF
>.|TRBV29-1|TRBJ2-2
CSAKRTGVTGELFF
>few|TRBV30|TRBJ2-7
CAWKGAGGSEQYF
>few|TRBV6-6|TRBJ2-7
CASRGRGIYEQYF
>few|TRBV9|TRBJ2-1
CASSVEARSNEQFF
>few|TRBV6-5|TRBJ1-5
CATALTGVNQPQHF
>few|TRBV30|TRBJ1-2
CAWKGLGGYGYTF
>.|TRBV15|TRBJ1-5
CATSRDQSDTNQPQHF
>.|TRBV19|TRBJ1-2
CASSGDGGYTF
>.|TRBV7-2|TRBJ2-1
CASSLGLAYNEQFF
>.|TRBV7-9|TRBJ2-6
CASSPPSGGYNANVLTF
>few|TRBV19|TRBJ2-1
CASSMTRQSHEQFF